One sample yielded the 31 T cell receptor beta chains listed below, sequenced in a study of T cells in Graves' hyperthyroidism and ophthalmopathy. The CDR3 regions of TCR beta were amplified from RNA transcripts. First-round RT-PCR targeting the TCR CDR3 was performed with the HTBI primer set. One entry per CDR3 protein, called by TCRdb with MiXCR from the multiplex PCR reads. The repertoire holds around 530,000 distinct CDR3 sequences, with 15% to 20% as singletons. The specimen sequenced was blood. These receptors all stem from a woman under 30 with Graves' ophthalmopathy.

This clonotype was counted many times. This chain connects TRBV20-1 to TRBJ2-6; possible D gene TRBD1, 5 bases. The CDR3 is made up of 15 amino acids. Trimming removed 1 base at V and 4 bases at J, with 11 bases between. Germline V gene sequence: CDR1 DFQATT, CDR2 SNEGSKA (reference sequence). This chain's CDR3 is CSARAQGAGANVLTF. The CDR3 DNA is TGCAGTGCTAGAGCTCAGGGCGCGGGGGCCAACGTCCTGACTTTC.

For this clonotype: A much larger clone sits a single nucleotide away, making a read error possible. This chain uses TRBV7-8 with TRBJ2-1, with a possible D match to TRBD2 (5 bases). Trimming shortened V by 5 bases and J by 6 bases, and 23 bases separated the two germline ends. CDR1 and CDR2 from the germline V gene are SGHVS and FQNEAQ. This CDR3 contains 17 residues. CDR3 protein: CASSVNTEGLRPNEQFF. CDR3 nucleotides: TGTGCCAGCAGCGTCAACACAGAGGGCTTAAGGCCCAATGAGCAGTTCTTC.

This clonotype was observed many times. The V and J genes are TRBV9 and TRBJ1-1; D not resolved. Trimming cost V 4 bases and J 7 bases, with 17 bases left between them. CDR3 length: 14 residues. Germline CDR1 is SGDLS and CDR2 is YYNGEE. CDR3 loop: CASSPSVGVSEAFF. CDR3 in DNA: TGTGCCAGCAGCCCAAGCGTAGGTGTGAGTGAAGCTTTCTTT.

This chain joins TRBV10-3 and TRBJ1-6; no reliable D call. The germline V gene has CDR1 ENHRY and CDR2 SYGVKD. The V end lost 3 bases, the J end lost 7 bases, and 13 bases lay between the germline ends. This CDR3 is 15 amino acids long. The chain's CDR3 is CAISEREVQNSPLHF. The DNA of the CDR3 is TGTGCCATCAGTGAACGGGAGGTACAAAATTCACCCCTCCACTTT.

This chain connects TRBV20-1 to TRBJ2-2; D gene ambiguous. Germline CDR1 and CDR2: DFQATT and SNEGSKA (reference sequence). V lost 5 bases and J 7 bases, leaving 14 bases between the germline ends. This CDR3 is built from 13 residues. CDR3 sequence reads: CSAPYNPNGELFF. In DNA, the CDR3 is TGCAGTGCTCCCTACAACCCAAACGGGGAGCTGTTTTTT.

This clonotype was seen only a few times. The chain links TRBV6-1 to TRBJ2-7; 8 positions agree with TRBD1. The CDR3 has 15 amino acids. Trimming removed 6 bases from V and 2 bases from J; junction bases left unmatched: 9. The germline V gene encodes CDR1 MNHNS and CDR2 SASEGT. CDR3 bases: TGTGCCAGCAGCCCTCCCGGGACAGGTCCCTACGAGCAGTACTTC. Amino acid sequence: CASSPPGTGPYEQYF.

A few counts support this clonotype. One end of the junction does not line up with germline, which may come from a read error. V is TRBV28 and J is TRBJ1-6; the match to TRBD1 covers 8 bases. The V gene's germline CDR1 is MDHEN and CDR2 SYDVKM. The CDR3 is 15 amino acids. This chain's CDR3 is CVSSYGDRRNSPLHF. CDR3 bases: TGTGTCAGCAGTTACGGGGACAGGCGGAATTCACCCCTCCACTTT.

The chain couples TRBV3-1 to TRBJ2-4; TRBD2 matches 9 bases. This CDR3 spans 14 amino acids. Germline loops: CDR1 LGHDT, CDR2 YNNKEL (reference sequence). V lost 4 bases and J lost 6; bases outside the gene matches: 4. For the CDR3, the DNA is TGTGCCAGCAGCCCACCGGGACTAGCAAACATTCAGTACTTC. Translated, it gives CASSPPGLANIQYF.

The chain links TRBV5-1 to TRBJ2-1, with unresolved D. Trimming left V 4 bases short and J 10 bases short, with 15 bases between. The CDR3 is 13 amino acids. The germline gives CDR1 SGHRS, CDR2 YFSETQ. For the CDR3, the DNA is TGCGCCAGCAGCCCTGTGGTAGGGCAAGAGCAGTTCTTC. This codes for CASSPVVGQEQFF.

This clonotype has just a few counts. The missing conserved phenylalanine or tryptophan at the end of this CDR3 makes a read error likely. The chain recombines TRBV20-1 with TRBJ1-1; 7 nucleotides line up with TRBD1. CDR1 and CDR2 (germline): DFQATT, SNEGSKA (reference sequence). This CDR3 contains 14 residues. J was trimmed by 5 bases and V by 4 bases; bases with no gene match: 10. The CDR3 spells CSATQGVSGTEAFL. DNA for the CDR3: TGCAGTGCTACGCAGGGGGTCAGTGGGACTGAAGCTTTCCTT.

This clonotype was detected many times. This CDR3 reads CASSPGGGPYNEQFF. The CDR3 DNA reads TGTGCCAGCAGCCCGGGGGGGGGGCCCTACAATGAGCAGTTCTTC. The gene calls are TRBV7-3 and TRBJ2-1; TRBD2 aligns across 8 bases. This CDR3 has 15 residues. The V segment lost 5 bases and the J segment 2 bases; nucleotides outside the gene matches: 5. Germline V gene lookup returns CDR1 SGHTA and CDR2 FQGTGA.

This clonotype has only a few counts. This chain uses TRBV20-1 with TRBJ1-4, with 8 bases lining up with TRBD1. The CDR3 has 15 residues. Looked up from germline, CDR1 is DFQATT and CDR2 is SNEGSKA (reference sequence). The trim removed 4 bases at V and 3 bases at J, leaving 7 bases unmatched. The CDR3 loop reads CSATPGGAANEKLFF. The CDR3 DNA sequence: TGCAGTGCTACACCAGGGGGCGCGGCTAATGAAAAACTGTTTTTT.

The sample holds many counts of this clonotype. This sequence joins TRBV28 and TRBJ1-2, with D perhaps TRBD1 (5 bases). The CDR3 is made up of 14 amino acids. The germline V and J ends were trimmed by 7 bases and 0 bases, with 12 bases remaining between them. The V gene's germline CDR1 is MDHEN and CDR2 SYDVKM. In DNA, the CDR3 is TGTGCCAGCACTATTTCAGGGTCTAACTATGGCTACACCTTC. This gives the protein CASTISGSNYGYTF.

The rearrangement links TRBV7-9 to TRBJ2-2, with D possibly being TRBD1 (5 bases). Trimming pared 1 base from V and 4 bases from J, leaving 7 bases between. Germline V gene lookup returns CDR1 SEHNR and CDR2 FQNEAQ (reference sequence). CDR3 length equals 14 residues. The chain's CDR3 is CASSLEGPTGELFF. In nucleotides, the CDR3 is TGTGCCAGCAGCTTAGAGGGGCCCACCGGGGAGCTGTTTTTT.

The table lists this clonotype with a few counts. The CDR3 DNA reads as TGTGCCAGCTCACCACCCTCTACTACGGCTGAAAAACTGTTTTTT. Amino acid sequence: CASSPPSTTAEKLFF. The gene calls are TRBV18 and TRBJ1-4; no firm D call. Trimming removed 0 bases at V and 7 bases at J, with 12 bases between. Germline V CDR1 and CDR2: KGHSH, LQKENI. The CDR3 sequence is 15 residues long.

The table lists this clonotype with a count of one. A much larger clonotype is one base distant, so this may be a read error. The chain joins TRBV6-1 to TRBJ1-2; TRBD1 matches 9 bases. The CDR3 sequence is 16 residues long. Germline V gives CDR1 MNHNS, CDR2 SASEGT. The chain's CDR3 is CASTESGQGINYGYTF. The CDR3 DNA is TGTGCCAGCACTGAATCGGGACAGGGAATTAACTATGGCTACACCTTC.

In this sample, this clonotype turned up many times. This chain connects TRBV6-2 or TRBV6-3 to TRBJ1-1; a weak D match, TRBD1 (5 bases). Germline CDR1 reads MNHEY; CDR2 reads SVGEGT. The length of the CDR3 is 20 residues. Trimming removed 2 bases at V and 0 bases at J, with 25 bases between. Written as DNA, the CDR3 is TGTGCCAGCAGTTACCGAATAGACAGCGCCCTGGAATACATGAACACTGAAGCTTTCTTT. This translates into CASSYRIDSALEYMNTEAFF.

This clonotype has a count of ten or more. V gene TRBV18 combines with J gene TRBJ2-7; D is unclear. This CDR3 is built from 15 residues. The V end lost 3 bases, the J end lost 0 bases, and 12 bases lay between the germline ends. Germline CDR1 is KGHSH and CDR2 is LQKENI. DNA for the CDR3: TGTGCCAGCTCACCTCAGGTCAGATCCTCCTACGAGCAGTACTTC. Translated, it gives CASSPQVRSSYEQYF.

This clonotype was detected ten times or more. V usage is TRBV6-2 or TRBV6-3 and J usage is TRBJ1-2, with D perhaps matching TRBD1 (5 bases). Per germline, CDR1 MNHEY and CDR2 SVGEGT. V was trimmed by 6 bases and J by 4 bases, leaving 15 bases between them. CDR3 length: 14 residues. The CDR3 region is CASSLPGSGYGYTF. In DNA, the CDR3 is TGTGCCAGCAGCCTACCAGGGAGCGGCTATGGCTACACCTTC.

V and J are TRBV27 and TRBJ1-2; a possible D gene is TRBD1 (6 bases). The CDR3 length is 16 residues. In germline, CDR1 is MNHEY, CDR2 SMNVEV (reference sequence). V was cut by 5 bases and J by 8 bases, with 24 bases left in between. CDR3 residues: CASSGSGAAMFWGYTF. DNA for the CDR3: TGTGCCAGCAGTGGCTCAGGGGCCGCGATGTTTTGGGGCTACACCTTC.

The rearrangement links TRBV30 to TRBJ2-3; 7 bases are a match to TRBD1. Germline-derived CDR1 and CDR2 are GTSNPN and SVGIG (reference sequence). The CDR3 contains 12 residues. V lost 5 bases to trimming and J lost 3 bases; unmatched junction nucleotides: 2. CDR3 DNA: TGTGCCTGGCGGGGACAGACAGATACGCAGTATTTT. The encoded protein is CAWRGQTDTQYF.

This clonotype was seen ten or more times. The chain employs TRBV5-5 and TRBJ2-5, with 7 positions matching TRBD2. Per germline, CDR1 SGHKS and CDR2 YYEKEE (reference sequence). The CDR3 sequence is 14 residues long. With V trimmed by 1 base and J by 5 bases, 5 bases remained unmatched. The CDR3 bases are TGTGCCAGCAGCTTGTCGTTCGGGAGGGAGACCCAGTACTTC. This sequence encodes CASSLSFGRETQYF.

This clonotype was seen repeatedly, ten times or more. The chain links TRBV20-1 to TRBJ2-7; the match to TRBD2 covers 7 bases. The CDR3 length is 15 residues. The junction had 10 bases not matched to a gene; V was cut back by 5 bases and J by 0 bases. Looked up from germline, CDR1 is DFQATT and CDR2 is SNEGSKA (reference sequence). CDR3 sequence: CSARLSGTPSYEQYF. In DNA, the CDR3 is TGCAGTGCTCGATTAAGCGGGACTCCCTCCTACGAGCAGTACTTC.

V usage is TRBV9 and J usage is TRBJ2-1; weak D call: TRBD1 (6 bases). The V end lost 1 base, the J end lost 9 bases, and 14 bases lay between the germline ends. The CDR3 runs to 14 residues. Germline lookup yields CDR1 SGDLS and CDR2 YYNGEE. The CDR3 coding sequence is TGTGCCAGCAGCGTAACGGTGGGGGCGCTTGAGCAGTTCTTC. Its protein is CASSVTVGALEQFF.

This clonotype has more than one count but fewer than ten. CDR3 sequence: CASSLEGISSYNEQFF. In nucleotides, the CDR3 is TGCGCCAGCAGCTTGGAGGGAATAAGTTCCTACAATGAGCAGTTCTTC. The chain links TRBV5-1 to TRBJ2-1; no firm D call. With 0 bases removed from V and 1 base from J, the gap between germline ends came to 11 bases. The CDR3 consists of 16 residues. The germline CDR1 and CDR2 sequences are SGHRS and YFSETQ. Filled out from reference TRBV5-1 and TRBJ2-1, the complete variable domain reads KAGVTQTPRYLIKTRGQQVTLSCSPISGHRSVSWYQQTPGQGLQFLFEYFSETQRNKGNFPGRFSGRQFSNSRSEMNVSTLELGDSALYLCASSLEGISSYNEQFFGPGTRLTVL.

The sample holds many counts of this clonotype. The chain has TRBV3-1 and TRBJ2-5, with TRBD2 identical over 11 bases. Germline V lookup: CDR1 LGHDT, CDR2 YNNKEL (reference sequence). CDR3 size: 14 residues. Trimming removed 3 bases from V and 4 bases from J; junction bases left unmatched: 1. Here the CDR3 DNA reads TGTGCCAGCAGCCAGGGGACTAGCGGAGAGACCCAGTACTTC. It yields the protein CASSQGTSGETQYF.

This clonotype was picked up a small number of times. This rearrangement joins TRBV5-1 to TRBJ2-5; D gene uncertain. Per the germline V gene, CDR1 is SGHRS and CDR2 is YFSETQ. CDR3 length equals 15 residues. Trimming cost V 1 base and J 1 base, with 11 bases left between them. The CDR3 region has the DNA TGCGCCAGCAGCTTGCTCGGAACTCCCCAAGAGACCCAGTACTTC. As protein: CASSLLGTPQETQYF.

This clonotype was observed a few times. This chain connects TRBV5-5 to TRBJ2-3, with 9 bases fitting TRBD2. This CDR3 comprises 17 residues. Per germline, CDR1 SGHKS and CDR2 YYEKEE (reference sequence). The V and J ends lost 0 bases and 4 bases, in that order; junction bases with no gene match: 9. The CDR3 DNA reads as TGTGCCAGCAGCTTGGGTTTGGGCGGGGGGGCTTCAGATACGCAGTATTTT. Its protein product is CASSLGLGGGASDTQYF.

V usage is TRBV7-9 and J usage is TRBJ2-1; D is tentatively TRBD1 or TRBD2 (5 bases each). The CDR3 has 17 residues. CDR1 and CDR2 from the germline V gene are SEHNR and FQNEAQ (reference sequence). The V end lost 2 bases, the J end lost 4 bases, and 18 bases lay between the germline ends. The CDR3 DNA follows: TGTGCCAGCAGCTTACACCCACCAGAGGGGCCTTACAATGAGCAGTTCTTC. Translated: CASSLHPPEGPYNEQFF.

This clonotype has more than one count but fewer than ten. This chain links TRBV20-1 with TRBJ2-7; D might be TRBD2 (6 bases). Trimming pared 7 bases from V and 4 bases from J, leaving 23 bases between. The CDR3 has 15 residues. Germline lookup yields CDR1 DFQATT and CDR2 SNEGSKA (reference sequence). The CDR3 DNA reads as TGCAGTGTAAGGGAGGAGACTAGAGACTTATACGAGCAGTACTTC. It encodes CSVREETRDLYEQYF.

This clonotype appeared a few times. This chain uses TRBV20-1 with TRBJ2-1; the D is unclear. This CDR3 comprises 16 residues. Deletions cut 0 bases from V and 4 bases from J, with 16 bases between. Germline lookup yields CDR1 DFQATT and CDR2 SNEGSKA (reference sequence). Written as DNA, the CDR3 is TGCAGTGCTAGAGATTCCGACGTTCGACGTTACAATGAGCAGTTCTTC. Amino acids: CSARDSDVRRYNEQFF.